This TCR beta chain was captured in a study of blood T cell repertoires in COVID-19. The wider study: From the United States, Italy and Spain came samples of acute and convalescent COVID-19. T cells, B-cell-depleted T cells, or PBMCs provided the cDNA or gDNA that served as material.

Germline CDR1 is KGHSH and CDR2 is LQKENI. V dropped 4 bases and J dropped 3 bases, with 15 bases sitting between them. The length of the CDR3 is 16 residues. In the original processing: Using reference gene primer amplification, nucleated cell counts were estimated. Sequencing used immunoSEQ multiplex PCR; TCRdb keeps in-frame clones, though not all of them. The V and J calls and the clone size are those of that table, but D and trimming were determined from the DNA. The repertoire includes approximately 150,000 clones, 65% to 90% of them detected once, and less than 3.5% sits in the top ten. V gene TRBV18 combines with J gene TRBJ2-2; D is possibly TRBD1 (6 bases). The sequenced sample was peripheral blood. The receptor was isolated from a man aged 65 to 85 with acute or convalescent COVID-19. CDR3 in amino acids: CASSRWAGADTGELFF. In nucleotides, the CDR3 is TGTGCCAGCTCACGATGGGCAGGGGCTGACACCGGGGAGCTGTTTTTT.